Sequencing of this T cell receptor beta chain was carried out in a study of shared clonotypes between healthy human individuals. Overall study results and limits: The diversity represented, both genetic and in exposure history, was limited by few donors. Generally, naive subsets (rather than memory subsets) showed larger estimated richness.

The V and J ends lost 8 bases and 7 bases, in that order; junction bases with no gene match: 7. CDR1 is LGHNT and CDR2 is FRNRAP in the germline V gene. This CDR3 is 14 amino acids long. Points on this clone: Antigen: not known.

Produced via immunoSEQ multiplex PCR; TCRdb's table is partial and in-frame only. The top ten clones hold more than 0.1% of a sample with some 2 million clones, 90% to 95% of them seen once. The TCR sequence derives from a man aged 18 to 30 in good health. The rearrangement links TRBV12-5 to TRBJ2-3, with 12 bases aligning to TRBD1. The sample consisted of naive CD4+ T cells sorted from blood. Subset in this sample: CD45RA+ positively selected. CDR3 sequence (DNA): TGTGCTAGTTCCGGGACAGGGGGCTTGTATACGCAGTATTTT. Amino acids: CASSGTGGLYTQYF.